This is a list of T cell receptor beta chains from one sample in a study of cytomegalovirus exposure and HLA in healthy donors. The protocol was immunoSEQ multiplex PCR, while the TCRdb copy is restricted to in-frame clones and leaves out a portion. Of over 150,000 clones in the sample, roughly 70% were seen once. Source material: PBMCs. All receptors derive from a male donor in good health and CMV-seronegative. CDR3s include the opening cysteine and the closing phenylalanine or tryptophan. Each record gives: CDR3 DNA, CDR3 protein, J gene, V gene, clone size, D gene. The D gene is left open where the match is weak. Expanded clones are given a class, and other clones once, few, many or no size at all.

TGTGCCAGCGGGGCTAGCGGGAGTTCCTACGAGCAGTACTTC | CASGASGSSYEQYF | TRBJ2-7 | TRBV7-2 | . | TRBD2
TGCGCCAGCAGCCAAACAGGGAAGTGGTACGAGCAGTACTTC | CASSQTGKWYEQYF | TRBJ2-7 | TRBV4-1 | . | .
TGTGCCACCAGCACCCGGGGAGGGCCTGGCCAGCCCCAGCATTTT | CATSTRGGPGQPQHF | TRBJ1-5 | TRBV15 | . | .
TGTGCCAGCAGTCCAGCTTCCGCAGGGAAGGAGGGTGGCTACACCTTC | CASSPASAGKEGGYTF | TRBJ1-2 | TRBV28 | few | .
TGTGCCAGCACCCTTAGAGACTCGGGGCCCCAGCATTTT | CASTLRDSGPQHF | TRBJ1-5 | TRBV28 | . | .
TGTGCCAGCAGCCGACAGGGGGGTGCTAATGAAAAACTGTTTTTT | CASSRQGGANEKLFF | TRBJ1-4 | TRBV6-6 | few | TRBD1
TGTGCCAGCAGCTTGGGGGACAGTTTCTCTGGAAACACCATATATTTT | CASSLGDSFSGNTIYF | TRBJ1-3 | TRBV7-9 | few | TRBD1
TGTGCCAGCAATCAGGGCCCAGAAGCTTTCTTT | CASNQGPEAFF | TRBJ1-1 | TRBV6-6 | . | .
TGTGCCAGTACCACGGACAGGGGACAGCCCCAGCATTTT | CASTTDRGQPQHF | TRBJ1-5 | TRBV19 | . | TRBD1
TGTGCTGGGGGACAGAACACCATATATTTT | CAGGQNTIYF | TRBJ1-3 | TRBV30 | . | TRBD1
TGTGCCAGCAAAGGTACATCTAGCCAAAACATTCAGTACTTC | CASKGTSSQNIQYF | TRBJ2-4 | TRBV6-4 | . | .
TGTGCCAGCAGTTTGACAGATAGCAATCAGCCCCAGCATTTT | CASSLTDSNQPQHF | TRBJ1-5 | TRBV28 | . | .
TGTGCCAGCAGCCTCAAGGGGGACAGGGTCTACGAGCAGTACTTC | CASSLKGDRVYEQYF | TRBJ2-7 | TRBV9 | . | TRBD1
TGTGCCAGCAGTGTCCGGGGGGCCGGCTATGGCTACACCTTC | CASSVRGAGYGYTF | TRBJ1-2 | TRBV2 | . | .
TGTGCCAGTAGCCAGGGTGTCCTACACTATGGCTACACCTTC | CASSQGVLHYGYTF | TRBJ1-2 | TRBV19 | . | .
TGTGCCAGTAGTATCTCAACTAATGAAAAACTGTTTTTT | CASSISTNEKLFF | TRBJ1-4 | TRBV19 | . | .
TGTGCCAGCAGCTCAGGACTAGCGGGAGGCTACGAGCAGTACTTC | CASSSGLAGGYEQYF | TRBJ2-7 | TRBV27 | . | TRBD2
TGTGCCAGCAGCTTAGCGGTCCAGAACAGAAACACCATATATTTT | CASSLAVQNRNTIYF | TRBJ1-3 | TRBV7-8 | few | .
TGTGCCAGCAGCCTCGACGGCAGGGTCGGTCAGCCCCAGCATTTT | CASSLDGRVGQPQHF | TRBJ1-5 | TRBV9 | . | .
TGTGCCAGCAGCTCAAGGACTGGTTCCTACAATGAGCAGTTCTTC | CASSSRTGSYNEQFF | TRBJ2-1 | TRBV6-1 | once | .
TGCGCCAGCAGCTGGGGGCCGCAGGGTTCTGAAGCTTTCTTT | CASSWGPQGSEAFF | TRBJ1-1 | TRBV5-1 | . | .
TGTGCCAGCAGCGTCCGGGACAAAAGCGGCTACACCTTC | CASSVRDKSGYTF | TRBJ1-2 | TRBV14 | . | .
TGTGCCAGTACTCAGACAGCGTTCTATGGCTACACCTTC | CASTQTAFYGYTF | TRBJ1-2 | TRBV28 | once | .
TGTGCCAGTAGTATATCCCCCCCGGGTGTCTCGCTCAATCAGCCCCAGCATTTT | CASSISPPGVSLNQPQHF | TRBJ1-5 | TRBV19 | . | .
TGTGCCAGCAGCGTAGAAGCTAGCGGGAGCCATGAGCAGTTCTTC | CASSVEASGSHEQFF | TRBJ2-1 | TRBV9 | . | TRBD2
TGTGCCAGCACCCTTCTCTACGAAGATACGCAGTATTTT | CASTLLYEDTQYF | TRBJ2-3 | TRBV6-5 | . | .
TGTGCCAGCAGTCAGACAGACGGAGATCAGCCCCAGCATTTT | CASSQTDGDQPQHF | TRBJ1-5 | TRBV6-5 | few | .
TGTGCCAGCAGACTTACTGGACAGAGCAATCAGCCCCAGCATTTT | CASRLTGQSNQPQHF | TRBJ1-5 | TRBV28 | few | .
TGCGCCAGCAGTCTGGTGCCACGCCGCCCGGACAGGTCCAATCAGCCCCAGCATTTT | CASSLVPRRPDRSNQPQHF | TRBJ1-5 | TRBV23-1 | few | TRBD1
TGCGCCAGCACCCCCTCGGGGGGCGACTATGGCTACACCTTC | CASTPSGGDYGYTF | TRBJ1-2 | TRBV5-1 | . | .
TGTGCCAGCAGAAGCATGGGGGCAGGGAGCGACGAGCAGTACTTC | CASRSMGAGSDEQYF | TRBJ2-7 | TRBV6-6 | . | .